This TCR beta chain came from a study of cytomegalovirus exposure and HLA in healthy donors. At the level of the study: Early released data comprised around 79 million unique TCRs from HLA-typed donors. Overall study results and limits: By a later analysis, the bulk of CMV-associated TCR beta chains appeared HLA-restricted. As was reported, the HLA-A and HLA-B alleles of most subjects were accurately predicted from TCR beta sequences.

PCR employed 60 Vbeta and 13 Jbeta primers. Clones were sequenced by immunoSEQ multiplex PCR, and TCRdb holds only the in-frame ones, with some missing. The sample holds about 150,000 clones; roughly 79% are singletons and the top ten take less than 8%. The V gene end was trimmed by 5 bases and the J gene end by 4 bases; junction bases not matched to a gene: 10. In germline, CDR1 is LNHDA, CDR2 SQIVND (reference sequence). The CDR3 is 16 amino acids. The sample holds a few counts of this clone. Its antigen is unidentified. These donors, healthy bone marrow donors, were studied. V and J are TRBV19 and TRBJ1-1; 10 nucleotides match TRBD1. Sequenced sample: PBMCs. This receptor was taken from a woman aged 40 to 50 in good health and CMV-seropositive. CDR3 bases: TGTGCCAGTAGTCCGGGGGACAGGGGCGGGGTCACTGAAGCTTTCTTT. Translating gives CASSPGDRGGVTEAFF.